Following are 22 T cell receptor beta chains from one sample sequenced in a study of breast tumors, draining lymph nodes, adjacent tissues. TCRdb independently ran MiXCR on the multiplex PCR reads; one entry per CDR3 protein. The sample shows about 140,000 distinct CDR3 sequences, about 30% of them seen only once. Axillary draining lymph nodes of breast cancer patients supplied the node samples. Sequencing was performed on axillary lymph node tissue. These receptor sequences come from a female donor with breast cancer. Some clones in this sample may be carry-over from other donors' samples.

Ten or more counts support this clonotype. The chain recombines TRBV7-6 with TRBJ2-2; 8 nucleotides agree with TRBD1. Germline V gives CDR1 SGHVS, CDR2 FNYEAQ. With 5 bases clipped from V and 5 bases from J, the junction kept 10 bases outside the gene matches. The CDR3 covers 16 residues. In DNA form, the CDR3 reads TGTGCCAGCAGCCGCAGACAGGGGTTGGGAACCGGGGAGCTGTTTTTT. Translated: CASSRRQGLGTGELFF.

This chain links TRBV11-1 with TRBJ2-2; possibly TRBD1 for D (6 bases). The end of the DNA is better explained by TRBJ1-1, so the J call may be wrong. The CDR3 consists of 15 residues. Germline values: CDR1 SGHAT, CDR2 FQDESV (reference sequence). The CDR3: CASRPGGTRYTEAFF. The CDR3 region has the DNA TGTGCCAGCAGACCTGGAGGGACAAGGTACACTGAAGCTTTCTTT.

With regard to this clonotype: The CDR3 does not close with the conserved phenylalanine or tryptophan, likely indicating a read error. J is TRBJ1-6 and V is TRBV14; D gene unclear. CDR3 length: 15 residues. The V and J ends lost 4 bases and 6 bases respectively, with 13 bases between them. Per the germline V gene, CDR1 is SGHDN and CDR2 is FVKESK. CDR3 in DNA: TGTGCCAGCAGCCGAACTCGACGGACTAATTCACCCCTCCACCTT. Translating gives CASSRTRRTNSPLHL.

This clonotype was counted ten times or more. This chain connects TRBV9 to TRBJ1-4; tentatively, D is TRBD1 (6 bases). V gave up 2 bases and J gave up 6 bases, with 20 bases separating them. The length of the CDR3 is 17 residues. Germline V gene sequence: CDR1 SGDLS, CDR2 YYNGEE. For the CDR3, the DNA is TGTGCCAGCAGCGTTACCCTCCGGGCAGGGGAGGATGAAAAACTGTTTTTT. Translation: CASSVTLRAGEDEKLFF. Looking up the rest from reference TRBV9 and TRBJ1-4 gives the full variable domain: DSGVTQTPKHLITATGQRVTLRCSPRSGDLSVYWYQQSLDQGLQFLIQYYNGEERAKGNILERFSAQQFPDLHSELNLSSLELGDSALYFCASSVTLRAGEDEKLFFGSGTQLSVL.

The rearrangement uses TRBV6-2 or TRBV6-3 and TRBJ2-2; 9 bases are a match to TRBD2. The germline gives CDR1 MNHEY, CDR2 SVGEGT. With V trimmed by 4 bases and J by 3 bases, 12 bases remained unmatched. This CDR3 has 18 residues. The CDR3 bases are TGTGCCAGCAGTTCCAGGACTAGCGAAACCCTCGACACCGGGGAGCTGTTTTTT. Translated: CASSSRTSETLDTGELFF.

In this sample, this clonotype turned up many times. The chain uses TRBV12-3 or TRBV12-4 and TRBJ2-5, with a tentative D call TRBD2 (5 bases). CDR3 size: 15 residues. V lost 2 bases and J lost 5, with 15 bases in between. The CDR3 sequence: CASSLFSFRGETQYF. The CDR3 DNA reads TGTGCCAGCAGTTTATTTAGTTTCCGAGGGGAGACCCAGTACTTC.

This clonotype showed up just a few times. This may be a read error, as it is one base from a much larger clone. The chain combines TRBV12-3 or TRBV12-4 with TRBJ2-5, with D possibly matching TRBD1 (6 bases). The CDR3 loop spans 15 amino acids. CDR3 loop: CASSLVGAVQETQHF. CDR3 in DNA: TGTGCCAGCAGTTTAGTGGGGGCCGTACAAGAGACCCAGCACTTC.

This clonotype appeared many times. The CDR3 is CASSAGTGDSYEQYF. The CDR3 region has the DNA TGTGCCAGCTCGGCCGGGACAGGCGACTCCTACGAGCAGTACTTC. The chain carries TRBV18 and TRBJ2-7, with TRBD1 matching 8 bases. Germline V gene data show CDR1 as KGHSH and CDR2 as LQKENI. J lost 0 bases, V lost 6 bases, and 7 bases had no gene match. This CDR3 contains 15 residues.

In its sample, this clonotype was seen many times. The J gene is TRBJ2-3, the V gene TRBV7-2; a weak D match, TRBD1 (5 bases). CDR3 length: 14 amino acids. Trimming left V 5 bases short and J 3 bases short, with 12 bases between. Germline CDR1 SGHTA, CDR2 FQGNSA. CDR3 sequence reads: CASSRRAGTDTQYF. The DNA of the CDR3 is TGTGCCAGCAGCCGTCGGGCAGGGACAGATACGCAGTATTTT.

This clonotype was found many times. The chain joins TRBV5-1 to TRBJ2-1, with 7 bases matching TRBD1. CDR3 size: 15 residues. The V and J ends lost 2 bases and 3 bases, in that order; junction bases with no gene match: 5. Germline CDR1 SGHRS, CDR2 YFSETQ. The CDR3 nucleotides are TGCGCCAGCAGCTTCCGGGACAGAGACTACAATGAGCAGTTCTTC. As protein: CASSFRDRDYNEQFF.

The chain recombines TRBV6-2 or TRBV6-3 with TRBJ2-3; the D call may be TRBD1 or TRBD2 (6 bases each). CDR3 length: 16 amino acids. The germline V gene has CDR1 MNHEY and CDR2 SVGEGT. V was pared by 6 bases and J by 0 bases, with 16 bases between. CDR3 sequence (DNA): TGTGCCAGCAGCTGGGGGCGGGGACCTAGCACAGATACGCAGTATTTT. Translated, it gives CASSWGRGPSTDTQYF.

This clonotype has a count of ten or more. V usage is TRBV25-1 and J usage is TRBJ1-6; TRBD1 matches at 7 bases. Losses at the gene ends were 7 bases for V and 8 bases for J; bases not matched to a gene: 5. Germline CDR1 reads MGHDK; CDR2 reads SYGVNS. The CDR3 contains 13 residues. The CDR3 here is CASNQGEYSPLHF. The CDR3 DNA is TGTGCCAGCAATCAGGGGGAGTATTCACCCCTCCACTTT.

This clonotype was seen many times. J is TRBJ2-2 and V is TRBV20-1, with D perhaps matching TRBD2 (6 bases). The CDR3 runs to 17 residues. Trimming took 0 bases from V and 0 from J, leaving 14 bases between them. Germline V gene sequence: CDR1 DFQATT, CDR2 SNEGSKA (reference sequence). The CDR3, as DNA: TGCAGTGCTAGAGATATTAGGGACTTCGCGAACACCGGGGAGCTGTTTTTT. It is translated as CSARDIRDFANTGELFF.

Worth noting for this clonotype: A junction boundary mismatches the germline segment, possibly from a read error. The chain couples TRBV5-1 to TRBJ1-5; perhaps TRBD1 as D (6 bases). This CDR3 comprises 15 residues. Looked up from germline, CDR1 is SGHRS and CDR2 is YFSETQ. The CDR3 nucleotides are TGCGCCAGCAGCCCCTCGGGACAAGTTACCCAGCACCAGCATTTT. As protein: CASSPSGQVTQHQHF.

Concerning this clonotype itself: A much larger clone differs by one base, so this may be a read error. The conserved phenylalanine or tryptophan normally closing the CDR3 is absent here, so this likely arose from a read error. V usage is TRBV28 and J usage is TRBJ1-2; no definite D call. The CDR3 runs 14 residues. Germline assignment: CDR1 MDHEN and CDR2 SYDVKM. V shed 8 bases and J shed 8 bases, with 21 bases lying between them. CDR3 coding DNA: TGTGCCAGCGTATACGATGGGAGGGCGGGGGGCTACACCCTC. Translation: CASVYDGRAGGYTL.

The chain has TRBV15 and TRBJ2-2; D is ambiguous. The CDR3 has 13 residues. The germline V and J ends were trimmed by 3 bases and 2 bases, with 4 bases remaining between them. Per germline, CDR1 LNHNV and CDR2 YYDKDF (reference sequence). In DNA form, the CDR3 reads TGTGCCACCAGCAGCTATAACACCGGGGAGCTGTTTTTT. Protein sequence: CATSSYNTGELFF.

This clonotype was detected a few times. A read error may explain this, as a much larger clone is one base away. This chain links TRBV5-1 with TRBJ2-1; 7 positions match TRBD1. This CDR3 is 13 amino acids long. The V gene's germline CDR1 is SGHRS and CDR2 YFSETQ. This CDR3 reads CASSLEGANDQFF. CDR3 bases: TGCGCCAGCAGCTTGGAGGGGGCCAATGACCAGTTCTTC. Full variable domain (remainder filled in from reference TRBV5-1 and TRBJ2-1): KAGVTQTPRYLIKTRGQQVTLSCSPISGHRSVSWYQQTPGQGLQFLFEYFSETQRNKGNFPGRFSGRQFSNSRSEMNVSTLELGDSALYLCASSLEGANDQFFGPGTRLTVL.

This clonotype has ten or more counts. The chain uses TRBV2 and TRBJ1-5; D is unresolved. Germline loops: CDR1 SNHLY, CDR2 FYNNEI. V lost 5 bases and J lost 3, with 8 bases in between. The CDR3 has 13 residues. The CDR3 loop reads CASSREHNQPQHF. In DNA, the CDR3 is TGTGCCAGCAGTCGGGAACACAATCAGCCCCAGCATTTT.

Many counts were recorded for this clonotype. The CDR3 region is CASSPQTGELFF. The CDR3 DNA reads TGTGCCAGCTCACCCCAGACGGGGGAGCTGTTTTTT. The rearrangement uses TRBV18 and TRBJ2-2; D gene ambiguous. CDR3 length: 12 amino acids. Germline CDR1 and CDR2: KGHSH and LQKENI. Trimming stripped 3 bases from V and 8 bases from J, with 7 bases between.

On this clonotype: A much larger clone sits a single nucleotide away, making a read error possible. The rearrangement uses TRBV20-1 and TRBJ1-1; the match to TRBD1 covers 7 bases. The CDR3 covers 15 residues. Germline V CDR1 and CDR2: DFQATT, SNEGSKA (reference sequence). The trim removed 5 bases at V and 6 bases at J, leaving 15 bases unmatched. As DNA, the CDR3 is TGCAGTGCTCAAGTCGGACAGGAGTCCCCCGCTGAAGCTTTCTTT. It encodes CSAQVGQESPAEAFF.

To note about this clonotype: A much more abundant neighbour one base away suggests this may be a read error. The rearrangement uses TRBV7-8 and TRBJ2-1; 7 bases agree with TRBD1. In germline, CDR1 is SGHVS, CDR2 FQNEAQ. The ends lost 3 bases at V and 2 bases at J; junction bases unmatched: 19. The CDR3 has 20 amino acids. In DNA, the CDR3 is TGTGCCAGCAGCTTTCTTGCTAGTGGTAGGGGGCTAAGCCCCTACAATGAGCAGTTCTTC. Encoded protein: CASSFLASGRGLSPYNEQFF.

This clonotype was detected many times. The rearrangement uses TRBV5-8 and TRBJ2-5; the match to TRBD1 covers 8 bases. From germline, CDR1 is SGHTS and CDR2 YDEGEE. The CDR3 spans 15 residues. V was clipped by 4 bases and J by 5 bases; unmatched bases: 10. This CDR3 is CASSRPGQGLETQYF. Here the CDR3 DNA reads TGTGCCAGCAGCCGCCCCGGACAGGGTTTGGAGACCCAGTACTTC.